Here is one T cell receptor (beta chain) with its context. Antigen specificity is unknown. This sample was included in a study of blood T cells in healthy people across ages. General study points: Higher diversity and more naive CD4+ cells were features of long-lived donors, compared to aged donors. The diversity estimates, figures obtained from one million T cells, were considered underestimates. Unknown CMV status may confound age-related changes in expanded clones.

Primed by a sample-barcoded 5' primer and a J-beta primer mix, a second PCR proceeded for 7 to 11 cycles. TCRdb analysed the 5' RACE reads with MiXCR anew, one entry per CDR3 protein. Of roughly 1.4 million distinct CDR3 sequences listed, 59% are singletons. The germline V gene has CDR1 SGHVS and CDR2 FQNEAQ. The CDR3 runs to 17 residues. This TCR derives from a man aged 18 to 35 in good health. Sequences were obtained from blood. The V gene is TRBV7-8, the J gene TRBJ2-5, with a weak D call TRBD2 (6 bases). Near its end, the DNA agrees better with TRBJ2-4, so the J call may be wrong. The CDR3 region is CASSLGVGGLAKNIQYF. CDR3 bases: TGTGCCAGCAGCTTAGGTGTCGGGGGACTAGCCAAAAACATTCAGTACTTC.